A single sample gave rise to the 24 T cell receptor beta chains below, sequenced in a study of CD8 T cells in ankylosing spondylitis. Using its own MiXCR run on the 5' RACE reads, TCRdb lists one record per CDR3 protein. The data hold 300,000 to 400,000 distinct CDR3 sequences, with roughly 14% observed a single time. Material for sequencing was blood, either unsorted or a sorted T cell fraction (not recorded which). The receptors shown here come from a male donor with ankylosing spondylitis or in good health (not recorded which).

This clonotype was picked up a small number of times. The V gene is TRBV7-2, the J gene TRBJ1-2; D is possibly TRBD1 (5 bases). This CDR3 spans 13 amino acids. Trimming stripped 3 bases from V and 5 bases from J, with 10 bases between. CDR1 and CDR2 (germline): SGHTA, FQGNSA. CDR3 in DNA: TGTGCCAGCAGCTTCCCTAGACAGTATGGCTACACCTTC. It translates to CASSFPRQYGYTF.

V and J are TRBV12-3 or TRBV12-4 and TRBJ2-7, with no clear D. Trimming pared 1 base from V and 2 bases from J, leaving 12 bases between. The CDR3 runs to 15 residues. CDR3 region: CASSLDNSGAYEQYF. Here the CDR3 DNA reads TGTGCCAGCAGTTTAGATAACAGTGGGGCCTACGAGCAGTACTTC.

This clonotype was seen more than once but under ten times. The rearrangement links TRBV11-2 to TRBJ2-7; a weak D match, TRBD2 (5 bases). This CDR3 has 13 residues. Trimming removed 0 bases at V and 7 bases at J, with 10 bases between. Germline lookup yields CDR1 SGHAT and CDR2 FQNNGV. The CDR3 DNA is TGTGCCAGCAGCTTAGACCTAGCTTTTGAGCAGTACTTC. Its translation: CASSLDLAFEQYF.

The chain links TRBV5-6 to TRBJ2-2; D gene unclear. CDR1 SGHDT and CDR2 YYEEEE come from the germline V gene. This CDR3 has 16 amino acids. V lost 0 bases and J 0 bases, leaving 9 bases between the germline ends. The CDR3 spells CASSLVSSTNTGELFF. For the CDR3, the DNA is TGTGCCAGCAGCTTGGTTAGTTCAACGAACACCGGGGAGCTGTTTTTT.

This clonotype was seen a few times. CDR3 sequence (DNA): TGTGCCAGCAGTGAATGGGTACAGTATTTT. Translating it yields CASSEWVQYF. J is TRBJ2-3 and V is TRBV6-1, with D unresolved. The CDR3 runs to 10 residues. The V and J ends lost 2 bases and 12 bases respectively, with 6 bases between them. CDR1 and CDR2 from the germline V gene are MNHNS and SASEGT.

A few counts support this clonotype. This chain links TRBV30 with TRBJ2-1; TRBD2 matches at 14 bases. V trimming: 3 bases; J trimming: 8 bases; junction bases outside the gene matches: 9. The length of the CDR3 is 16 residues. The germline V gene has CDR1 GTSNPN and CDR2 SVGIG (reference sequence). In DNA, the CDR3 is TGTGCCTGGAGGCCCCGAGGGACTAGCGGGAGCCATGAGCAGTTCTTC. Its protein is CAWRPRGTSGSHEQFF. Using reference TRBV30 and TRBJ2-1 for the parts outside the CDR3, the full variable domain is SQTIHQWPATLVQPVGSPLSLECTVEGTSNPNLYWYRQAAGRGLQLLFYSVGIGQISSEVPQNLSASRPQDRQFILSSKKLLLSDSGFYLCAWRPRGTSGSHEQFFGPGTRLTVL.

This clonotype was counted many times. The chain combines TRBV5-1 with TRBJ2-3, with 12 positions matching TRBD2. The V segment lost 4 bases and the J segment 0 bases; nucleotides outside the gene matches: 3. This CDR3 has 16 residues. From germline, CDR1 is SGHRS and CDR2 YFSETQ. In DNA, the CDR3 is TGCGCCAGCAGCGCCGGGACTAGCGGGAGCACAGATACGCAGTATTTT. Translation gives CASSAGTSGSTDTQYF.

This clonotype was detected only a few times. A much larger clone differs from this one at a single base, so this may be a read error. The rearrangement links TRBV3-1 to TRBJ2-7; maybe TRBD2 (5 bases). This CDR3 is 16 amino acids long. Germline CDR1 LGHDT, CDR2 YNNKEL (reference sequence). CDR3 in amino acids: CASSQAGSPVTYEKYF. The DNA for the CDR3 is TGTGCCAGCAGCCAAGCGGGGTCCCCGGTAACCTACGAGAAGTACTTC.

This clonotype was counted at least ten times. V and J are TRBV14 and TRBJ1-1; 7 nucleotides line up with TRBD1. After removal of 4 bases from V and 0 bases from J, the junction contained 5 bases not matched to a gene. In germline, CDR1 is SGHDN, CDR2 FVKESK. The CDR3 is 15 amino acids. CDR3 coding DNA: TGTGCCAGCAGCCGAACGACAGGGCTGAACACTGAAGCTTTCTTT. Residues: CASSRTTGLNTEAFF.

This rearrangement joins TRBV3-1 to TRBJ2-1; the match to TRBD2 covers 11 bases. CDR3 length equals 17 residues. J was trimmed by 7 bases and V by 0 bases; bases with no gene match: 8. Germline loops: CDR1 LGHDT, CDR2 YNNKEL (reference sequence). CDR3 DNA sequence: TGTGCCAGCAGCCAAGATCGACTAGCGGGGTGGTATAATGAGCAGTTCTTC. It translates to CASSQDRLAGWYNEQFF.

Ten or more counts support this clonotype. The V and J genes are TRBV12-3 or TRBV12-4 and TRBJ2-5; a possible D gene is TRBD2 (5 bases). The V and J ends lost 3 bases and 4 bases respectively, with 12 bases between them. The CDR3 has 14 residues. CDR3 protein: CASSFSGAGETQYF. CDR3 coding DNA: TGTGCCAGCAGTTTTTCGGGTGCGGGAGAGACCCAGTACTTC.

The chain links TRBV3-1 to TRBJ2-7; D is unclear. Germline V lookup: CDR1 LGHDT, CDR2 YNNKEL (reference sequence). There are 14 residues in the CDR3. Between the trimmed V and J ends, which lost 2 bases and 1 base, there was a span of 9 bases. CDR3 sequence (DNA): TGTGCCAGCAGCCAAACACTTCAATCCTACGAGCAGTACTTC. It yields the protein CASSQTLQSYEQYF.

V is TRBV10-3 and J is TRBJ2-1; no definite D call. The CDR3 runs 11 residues. Trimming took 5 bases from V and 5 from J, leaving 4 bases between them. Germline CDR1 and CDR2: ENHRY and SYGVKD. CDR3 DNA sequence: TGTGCCATCAGTCAGAACAATGAGCAGTTCTTC. It translates to CAISQNNEQFF.

J is TRBJ1-4 and V is TRBV10-1, with D tentatively TRBD1 (5 bases). Germline CDR1 and CDR2: WNHNN and SYGVQD (reference sequence). CDR3 size: 14 residues. V was clipped by 9 bases and J by 5 bases, with 16 bases between them. Here the CDR3 reads CASRRQLSNEKLFF. Here the CDR3 DNA reads TGCGCCAGTCGTCGACAGCTCTCCAATGAAAAACTGTTTTTT.

There are a few counts of this clonotype. V usage is TRBV6-1 and J usage is TRBJ2-1; 8 bases fit TRBD2. The CDR3 loop spans 19 amino acids. Trimming took 7 bases from V and 5 from J; bases not matched to a gene: 22. The germline V gene has CDR1 MNHNS and CDR2 SASEGT. CDR3 region: CASNPEAGASWGWDNEQFF. The CDR3 region has the DNA TGTGCCAGCAACCCCGAAGCGGGAGCCTCATGGGGATGGGACAATGAGCAGTTCTTC.

This chain joins TRBV5-1 and TRBJ2-2; 9 bases fit TRBD1. Per germline, CDR1 SGHRS and CDR2 YFSETQ. CDR3 length: 15 residues. V shed 4 bases, J shed 4 bases, and the junction held 5 bases outside the gene matches. The CDR3 reads CASSPGQGGTGELFF. CDR3 DNA sequence: TGCGCCAGCAGCCCGGGACAGGGTGGCACCGGGGAGCTGTTTTTT.

The gene calls are TRBV5-1 and TRBJ2-7; 7 positions agree with TRBD1. CDR3 length: 15 amino acids. V shed 4 bases and J 3 bases; nucleotides not matched to a gene: 10. Germline lookup yields CDR1 SGHRS and CDR2 YFSETQ. CDR3 bases: TGCGCCAGCAGCCTTAGACAGGGTAATGTCTACGAGCAGTACTTC. It encodes CASSLRQGNVYEQYF.

The chain carries TRBV20-1 and TRBJ2-1; maybe TRBD2 (5 bases). Germline V gene sequence: CDR1 DFQATT, CDR2 SNEGSKA (reference sequence). The CDR3 is 13 residues long. V was pared by 2 bases and J by 5 bases, with 10 bases between. In DNA form, the CDR3 reads TGCAGTGCTAGACGGGGAAAGCACAATGAGCAGTTCTTC. Amino acid sequence: CSARRGKHNEQFF.

The genes are TRBV7-9 and TRBJ1-3; no clear D. The V gene lost 5 bases and the J gene lost 4 bases, with 18 bases spanning the gap. The CDR3 spans 16 residues. Looked up from germline, CDR1 is SEHNR and CDR2 is FQNEAQ (reference sequence). As DNA, the CDR3 is TGTGCCAGCAGCAGAATTAACAGTAACCTCGGAAACACCATATATTTT. Translating it yields CASSRINSNLGNTIYF.

The J gene is TRBJ2-1, the V gene TRBV6-5, with TRBD1 as a possible D gene (5 bases). This CDR3 is 14 amino acids long. V lost 6 bases and J lost 2, with 11 bases in between. The germline V gene encodes CDR1 MNHEY and CDR2 SVGAGI. This CDR3 is CASSYRSAYNEQFF. In DNA, the CDR3 is TGTGCCAGCAGCTACAGGTCGGCCTACAATGAGCAGTTCTTC.

The chain recombines TRBV10-3 with TRBJ2-7; 9 nucleotides agree with TRBD1. Losses at the gene ends were 8 bases for V and 1 base for J; bases not matched to a gene: 9. The CDR3 has 15 amino acids. Germline V gene lookup returns CDR1 ENHRY and CDR2 SYGVKD. CDR3 amino acids: CAIGAGTGKSYEQYF. CDR3 sequence (DNA): TGTGCCATCGGGGCCGGGACAGGGAAGTCCTACGAGCAGTACTTC.

J is TRBJ2-7 and V is TRBV5-6, with unresolved D. Germline V gene sequence: CDR1 SGHDT, CDR2 YYEEEE. CDR3 length: 14 residues. The V gene lost 0 bases and the J gene lost 2 bases, with 9 bases spanning the gap. The CDR3 DNA reads TGTGCCAGCAGCTTGGGGGCGAGACCCTACGAGCAGTACTTC. This encodes CASSLGARPYEQYF.

A few counts support this clonotype. This sequence joins TRBV12-3 or TRBV12-4 and TRBJ2-7, with unresolved D. Between the trimmed V and J ends, which lost 8 bases and 8 bases, there was a span of 16 bases. The length of the CDR3 is 12 residues. CDR3 amino acids: CASGSAGGKQYF. For the CDR3, the DNA is TGTGCCAGCGGATCGGCAGGCGGTAAGCAGTACTTC.

The genes are TRBV12-3 or TRBV12-4 and TRBJ1-2; possibly TRBD1 for D (6 bases). The CDR3 sequence is 14 residues long. Trimming stripped 2 bases from V and 8 bases from J, with 15 bases between. The CDR3 nucleotides read TGTGCCAGCAGTTTATTTAACAGGGTAGGAGGCTACACCTTC. Its translation: CASSLFNRVGGYTF.